This is a list of T cell receptor beta chains from one sample in a study of T cell responses to AZD1222 COVID-19 vaccine. Measured with immunoSEQ multiplex PCR; TCRdb has only the in-frame clones, and not every one. The sample holds approximately 160,000 clones, approximately 86% seen once. Sequencing used peripheral blood, obtained on day 0 of AZD1222 vaccination. Source of these receptors: an adult in good health. CDR3s include the opening cysteine and the closing phenylalanine or tryptophan. The order of the fields is clone size, D gene, V gene, J gene, CDR3 protein, CDR3 DNA. The D gene is left open where the match is weak. Where a row states a size, it is once, few, many or the class of an expanded clone; other rows omit it.

abundance: few
d_gene: NA
v_gene: TRBV10-2
j_gene: TRBJ2-7
CDR3aa: CASSEYPGTEQYF
CDR3nt: TGCGCCAGCAGTGAGTATCCCGGGACAGAGCAGTACTTC

abundance: NA
d_gene: NA
v_gene: TRBV2
j_gene: TRBJ1-6
CDR3aa: CASSEAGSRGSPLHF
CDR3nt: TGTGCCAGCAGTGAAGCAGGGTCCCGGGGATCACCCCTCCACTTT

abundance: NA
d_gene: TRBD2
v_gene: TRBV10-3
j_gene: TRBJ2-7
CDR3aa: CAISPRAGTSGRGYEQYF
CDR3nt: TGTGCCATCAGTCCGAGGGCCGGGACTAGCGGGAGAGGGTACGAGCAGTACTTC

abundance: NA
d_gene: NA
v_gene: TRBV19
j_gene: TRBJ1-1
CDR3aa: CASSIGGEAFF
CDR3nt: TGTGCCAGTAGTATAGGAGGGGAAGCTTTCTTT

abundance: NA
d_gene: TRBD1
v_gene: TRBV30
j_gene: TRBJ1-5
CDR3aa: CAWKSGTGNQPQHF
CDR3nt: TGTGCCTGGAAGTCCGGGACAGGCAATCAGCCCCAGCATTTT

abundance: NA
d_gene: NA
v_gene: TRBV7-9
j_gene: TRBJ1-2
CDR3aa: CASSLGDGVGYTF
CDR3nt: TGTGCCAGCAGCTTAGGGGACGGTGTTGGCTACACCTTC

abundance: NA
d_gene: TRBD2
v_gene: TRBV7-2
j_gene: TRBJ2-7
CDR3aa: CASSLGAGVSSYEQYF
CDR3nt: TGTGCCAGCAGCTTGGGAGCGGGAGTCAGCTCCTACGAGCAGTACTTC

abundance: NA
d_gene: TRBD2
v_gene: TRBV6-2/TRBV6-3
j_gene: TRBJ2-7
CDR3aa: CASSVLAGFPNEQYF
CDR3nt: TGTGCCAGCAGTGTACTAGCGGGATTCCCCAACGAGCAGTACTTC

abundance: NA
d_gene: TRBD1
v_gene: TRBV7-9
j_gene: TRBJ1-1
CDR3aa: CASSPGQGVSLTEAFF
CDR3nt: TGTGCCAGCAGCCCTGGACAGGGGGTGAGTTTAACTGAAGCTTTCTTT

abundance: NA
d_gene: NA
v_gene: TRBV28
j_gene: TRBJ1-5
CDR3aa: CASSSPGGENQPQHF
CDR3nt: TGTGCCAGCAGTTCGCCGGGGGGAGAAAATCAGCCCCAGCATTTT

abundance: NA
d_gene: NA
v_gene: TRBV5-1
j_gene: TRBJ1-4
CDR3aa: CASSLATYPEKLFF
CDR3nt: TGCGCCAGCAGCCTAGCGACATATCCTGAAAAACTGTTTTTT

abundance: NA
d_gene: TRBD1
v_gene: TRBV30
j_gene: TRBJ2-3
CDR3aa: CAWDRGTDTQYF
CDR3nt: TGTGCCTGGGACAGGGGAACAGATACGCAGTATTTT

abundance: NA
d_gene: TRBD2
v_gene: TRBV11-2
j_gene: TRBJ2-7
CDR3aa: CASTPSGRAYEQYF
CDR3nt: TGTGCCAGCACCCCTAGCGGGAGAGCCTACGAGCAGTACTTC

abundance: NA
d_gene: NA
v_gene: TRBV24-1
j_gene: TRBJ2-1
CDR3aa: CATSDSSYEQFF
CDR3nt: TGTGCCACCAGTGATAGTTCGTATGAGCAGTTCTTC

abundance: NA
d_gene: NA
v_gene: TRBV28
j_gene: TRBJ1-1
CDR3aa: CASSHNRAMHTEAFF
CDR3nt: TGTGCCAGCAGTCATAACAGGGCGATGCACACTGAAGCTTTCTTT

abundance: once
d_gene: TRBD2
v_gene: TRBV14
j_gene: TRBJ2-7
CDR3aa: CASSHPGLAGFEQYF
CDR3nt: TGTGCCAGCAGCCACCCGGGACTAGCGGGATTCGAGCAGTACTTC

abundance: few
d_gene: TRBD2
v_gene: TRBV6-6
j_gene: TRBJ2-7
CDR3aa: CASSYGSGGVSYEQYF
CDR3nt: TGTGCCAGCAGTTACGGTTCGGGAGGCGTCTCCTACGAGCAGTACTTC

abundance: NA
d_gene: NA
v_gene: TRBV21-1
j_gene: TRBJ1-6
CDR3aa: CASSMDWGNSPLHF
CDR3nt: TGTGCCAGCAGCATGGACTGGGGGAATTCACCCCTCCACTTT

abundance: NA
d_gene: NA
v_gene: TRBV28
j_gene: TRBJ1-6
CDR3aa: CASSALQGAYNSPLHF
CDR3nt: TGTGCCAGCAGTGCTCTCCAGGGCGCCTATAATTCACCCCTCCACTTT

abundance: NA
d_gene: NA
v_gene: TRBV29-1
j_gene: TRBJ2-3
CDR3aa: CSVEAGHTDTQYF
CDR3nt: TGCAGCGTTGAGGCGGGCCACACAGATACGCAGTATTTT

abundance: once
d_gene: NA
v_gene: TRBV12-3/TRBV12-4
j_gene: TRBJ1-1
CDR3aa: CASSLVGGAFF
CDR3nt: TGTGCCAGCAGTCTCGTGGGCGGGGCTTTCTTT

abundance: few
d_gene: NA
v_gene: TRBV27
j_gene: TRBJ1-5
CDR3aa: CASSSSVRNQPQHF
CDR3nt: TGTGCCAGCAGTTCATCGGTCCGCAATCAGCCCCAGCATTTT

abundance: NA
d_gene: NA
v_gene: TRBV29-1
j_gene: TRBJ1-2
CDR3aa: CSVEDPDTNYGYTF
CDR3nt: TGCAGCGTTGAAGATCCGGATACTAACTATGGCTACACCTTC

abundance: NA
d_gene: NA
v_gene: TRBV25-1
j_gene: TRBJ1-1
CDR3aa: CASSAPDSDTNTEAFF
CDR3nt: TGTGCCAGCAGTGCACCGGACAGCGATACAAACACTGAAGCTTTCTTT

abundance: few
d_gene: NA
v_gene: TRBV6-2/TRBV6-3
j_gene: TRBJ2-7
CDR3aa: CASSSSYSYEQYF
CDR3nt: TGTGCCAGCAGTTCGTCTTACTCCTACGAGCAGTACTTC

abundance: NA
d_gene: NA
v_gene: TRBV4-2
j_gene: TRBJ1-2
CDR3aa: CASSQEEGESGNGYTF
CDR3nt: TGTGCCAGCAGCCAAGAAGAAGGGGAGTCGGGGAATGGCTACACCTTC

abundance: few
d_gene: TRBD1
v_gene: TRBV29-1
j_gene: TRBJ2-7
CDR3aa: CSVSPGTGSSYEQYF
CDR3nt: TGCAGCGTGTCTCCCGGGACAGGGTCCTCCTACGAGCAGTACTTC

abundance: NA
d_gene: TRBD1
v_gene: TRBV12-3/TRBV12-4
j_gene: TRBJ1-2
CDR3aa: CASSDRVGGYTF
CDR3nt: TGTGCCAGCAGTGACAGGGTTGGAGGCTACACCTTC

abundance: NA
d_gene: NA
v_gene: TRBV4-1
j_gene: TRBJ1-1
CDR3aa: CASSQASSGPNTEAFF
CDR3nt: TGCGCCAGCAGCCAAGCGAGTTCCGGGCCGAACACTGAAGCTTTCTTT

abundance: NA
d_gene: NA
v_gene: TRBV2
j_gene: TRBJ2-7
CDR3aa: CASTLDVAYEQYF
CDR3nt: TGTGCCAGCACCCTGGACGTGGCCTACGAGCAGTACTTC

abundance: NA
d_gene: NA
v_gene: TRBV4-1
j_gene: TRBJ1-2
CDR3aa: CASSQDHTNYGYTF
CDR3nt: TGCGCCAGCAGCCAAGACCACACAAACTATGGCTACACCTTC

abundance: NA
d_gene: NA
v_gene: TRBV2
j_gene: TRBJ2-1
CDR3aa: CASSLSESSYNEQFF
CDR3nt: TGTGCCAGCAGTTTGTCAGAGAGCTCCTACAATGAGCAGTTCTTC

abundance: few
d_gene: TRBD1
v_gene: TRBV4-1
j_gene: TRBJ1-4
CDR3aa: CASSQDQAQGYEKLFF
CDR3nt: TGCGCCAGCAGCCAAGATCAGGCACAGGGGTATGAAAAACTGTTTTTT

abundance: few
d_gene: NA
v_gene: TRBV6-5
j_gene: TRBJ2-7
CDR3aa: CASSSDYGQTYEQYF
CDR3nt: TGTGCCAGCAGTTCGGATTATGGACAGACCTACGAGCAGTACTTC

abundance: NA
d_gene: NA
v_gene: TRBV28
j_gene: TRBJ2-7
CDR3aa: CASSLVRGGNYEQYF
CDR3nt: TGTGCCAGCAGTTTAGTGAGGGGGGGAAACTACGAGCAGTACTTC

abundance: NA
d_gene: NA
v_gene: TRBV19
j_gene: TRBJ1-5
CDR3aa: CASSWGQGNQPQHF
CDR3nt: TGTGCCAGTAGTTGGGGGCAGGGCAATCAGCCCCAGCATTTT

abundance: NA
d_gene: TRBD2
v_gene: TRBV5-1
j_gene: TRBJ2-3
CDR3aa: CASSPSGRADTQYF
CDR3nt: TGCGCCAGCAGCCCTAGCGGGAGGGCAGATACGCAGTATTTT

abundance: NA
d_gene: TRBD2
v_gene: TRBV28
j_gene: TRBJ2-5
CDR3aa: CASSSRRGAGGETQYF
CDR3nt: TGTGCCAGCAGTTCCAGGCGGGGCGCGGGAGGCGAGACCCAGTACTTC

abundance: once
d_gene: TRBD2
v_gene: TRBV28
j_gene: TRBJ2-7
CDR3aa: CASSSPTSAYEQYF
CDR3nt: TGTGCCAGCAGTTCACCCACTAGCGCCTACGAGCAGTACTTC

abundance: NA
d_gene: NA
v_gene: TRBV2
j_gene: TRBJ2-5
CDR3aa: CASSETWDQETQYF
CDR3nt: TGTGCCAGCAGTGAGACGTGGGATCAAGAGACCCAGTACTTC

abundance: NA
d_gene: NA
v_gene: TRBV7-9
j_gene: TRBJ2-7
CDR3aa: CASSGRGGQGHEQYF
CDR3nt: TGTGCCAGCAGCGGTCGTGGGGGGCAGGGCCACGAGCAGTACTTC

abundance: NA
d_gene: NA
v_gene: TRBV5-1
j_gene: TRBJ1-5
CDR3aa: CASSLGGGQPQHF
CDR3nt: TGCGCCAGCAGCTTAGGGGGGGGTCAGCCCCAGCATTTT

abundance: NA
d_gene: TRBD1
v_gene: TRBV29-1
j_gene: TRBJ2-5
CDR3aa: CSVEDGGLQGQSETQYF
CDR3nt: TGCAGCGTTGAAGATGGAGGCTTACAGGGGCAATCGGAGACCCAGTACTTC

abundance: NA
d_gene: NA
v_gene: TRBV6-5
j_gene: TRBJ1-5
CDR3aa: CASTTGNQPQHF
CDR3nt: TGTGCCAGCACCACGGGGAATCAGCCCCAGCATTTT

abundance: NA
d_gene: NA
v_gene: TRBV15
j_gene: TRBJ2-2
CDR3aa: CATSMTAVQVGELFF
CDR3nt: TGTGCCACCAGCATGACTGCCGTTCAGGTCGGGGAGCTGTTTTTT

abundance: NA
d_gene: TRBD2
v_gene: TRBV15
j_gene: TRBJ2-1
CDR3aa: CATKLAGSYNEQFF
CDR3nt: TGTGCCACCAAACTAGCGGGATCCTACAATGAGCAGTTCTTC

abundance: NA
d_gene: NA
v_gene: TRBV25-1
j_gene: TRBJ2-7
CDR3aa: CASSDPGTYEQYF
CDR3nt: TGTGCCAGCAGTGACCCGGGTACCTACGAGCAGTACTTC